The text below deals with one T cell receptor beta chain. The junction departs from the called germline gene at one end, perhaps through a read error. RNA transcripts yielded amplified TCR beta CDR3 regions. Primed by the HTBI set, a first-round RT-PCR was run on the TCR CDR3. TCRdb analysed the multiplex PCR reads with MiXCR anew, one entry per CDR3 protein. The sample comprises about 370,000 distinct CDR3 sequences, 13% to 15% of which are singletons, and under 25% rests with the top ten. Germline CDR1 reads ENHRY; CDR2 reads SYGVKD. This CDR3 region has 14 residues. The sample originates from a study of T cells in Graves' hyperthyroidism and ophthalmopathy. Ophthalmopathy cases scored 3 or more on the Clinical Activity Score and 4 or more on NOSPECS grade, with duration below 3 months.

The rearrangement joins TRBV10-3 to TRBJ1-6; 10 nucleotides agree with TRBD1. This TCR was sampled from an older woman with Graves' ophthalmopathy. The sequencing sample was made of blood. CDR3 sequence (DNA): TGTGCCATCAGTGAGGGGGACAGGGGATCACCCCCCCACTTT. This codes for CAISEGDRGSPPHF.